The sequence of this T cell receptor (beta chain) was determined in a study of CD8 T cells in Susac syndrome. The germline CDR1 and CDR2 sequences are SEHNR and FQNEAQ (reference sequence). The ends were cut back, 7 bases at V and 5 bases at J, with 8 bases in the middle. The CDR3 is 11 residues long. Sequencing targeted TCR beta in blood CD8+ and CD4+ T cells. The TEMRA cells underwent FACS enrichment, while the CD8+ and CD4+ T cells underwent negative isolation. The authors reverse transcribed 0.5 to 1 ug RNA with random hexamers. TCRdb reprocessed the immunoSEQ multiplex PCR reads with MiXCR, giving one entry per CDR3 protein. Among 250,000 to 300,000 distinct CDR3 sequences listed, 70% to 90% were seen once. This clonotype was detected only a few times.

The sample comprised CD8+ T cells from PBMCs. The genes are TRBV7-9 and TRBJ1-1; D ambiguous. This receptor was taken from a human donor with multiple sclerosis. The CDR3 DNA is TGTGCCAGCACCCGGGGTACTGAAGCTTTCTTT. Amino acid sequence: CASTRGTEAFF. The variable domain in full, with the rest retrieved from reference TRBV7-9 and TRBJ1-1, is DTGVSQNPRHKITKRGQNVTFRCDPISEHNRLYWYRQTLGQGPEFLTYFQNEAQLEKSRLLSDRFSAERPKGSFSTLEIQRTEQGDSAMYLCASTRGTEAFFGQGTRLTVV.